Shown below are 5 T cell receptor beta chains from a single sample sequenced in a study of cytomegalovirus exposure and HLA in healthy donors. Vbeta (60) and Jbeta (13) primers were used in the PCR. The protocol was immunoSEQ multiplex PCR, while the TCRdb copy is restricted to in-frame clones and leaves out a portion. The sample includes approximately 160,000 clones, 82% of them seen just once. The material sequenced was PBMCs. These receptors were obtained from a male donor in good health and CMV-seronegative.

This chain joins TRBV30 and TRBJ2-1; the D is unclear. The germline V and J ends were trimmed by 3 bases and 1 base, with 4 bases remaining between them. Germline V CDR1 and CDR2: GTSNPN, SVGIG (reference sequence). The CDR3 has 12 residues. The CDR3 reads CAWSPSYNEQFF. The DNA of the CDR3 is TGTGCCTGGAGCCCGTCCTACAATGAGCAGTTCTTC.

This clone appeared a few times. The CDR3 region is CASSPGQNYGYTF. CDR3 nucleotide sequence: TGTGCCAGCAGCCCGGGACAGAACTATGGCTACACCTTC. The genes are TRBV7-8 and TRBJ1-2, with 7 bases identical to TRBD1. The CDR3 length is 13 residues. The junction had 2 bases not matched to a gene; V was cut back by 5 bases and J by 2 bases. Germline V gene sequence: CDR1 SGHVS, CDR2 FQNEAQ.

This sequence joins TRBV9 and TRBJ1-3; D call uncertain. The germline CDR1 and CDR2 sequences are SGDLS and YYNGEE. V lost 2 bases and J 0 bases, leaving 12 bases between the germline ends. The CDR3 contains 16 residues. The CDR3 DNA reads as TGTGCCAGCAGCGTCGGGAACTTAAACTCTGGAAACACCATATATTTT. Residues: CASSVGNLNSGNTIYF.

This clone appeared a few times. The J gene is TRBJ1-5, the V gene TRBV7-4; possible D gene TRBD1, 5 bases. The CDR3 covers 16 residues. The germline V gene encodes CDR1 SGHVT and CDR2 SQSDAQ. Trimming shortened V by 5 bases and J by 4 bases, and 18 bases separated the two germline ends. This CDR3 reads CASSLNTGVSNQPQHF. The CDR3 DNA is TGTGCCAGCAGCCTCAATACGGGGGTCTCAAATCAGCCCCAGCATTTT.

The chain is built from TRBV4-1 and TRBJ2-5, with 9 nucleotides matching TRBD2. Germline V lookup: CDR1 MGHRA, CDR2 YSYEKL. This CDR3 region has 17 residues. The trim removed 1 base at V and 5 bases at J, leaving 11 bases unmatched. The CDR3 DNA follows: TGCGCCAGCAGCCAAGTAGGAGCGGGAGGTGGCCGGGAGACCCAGTACTTC. Translated: CASSQVGAGGGRETQYF.